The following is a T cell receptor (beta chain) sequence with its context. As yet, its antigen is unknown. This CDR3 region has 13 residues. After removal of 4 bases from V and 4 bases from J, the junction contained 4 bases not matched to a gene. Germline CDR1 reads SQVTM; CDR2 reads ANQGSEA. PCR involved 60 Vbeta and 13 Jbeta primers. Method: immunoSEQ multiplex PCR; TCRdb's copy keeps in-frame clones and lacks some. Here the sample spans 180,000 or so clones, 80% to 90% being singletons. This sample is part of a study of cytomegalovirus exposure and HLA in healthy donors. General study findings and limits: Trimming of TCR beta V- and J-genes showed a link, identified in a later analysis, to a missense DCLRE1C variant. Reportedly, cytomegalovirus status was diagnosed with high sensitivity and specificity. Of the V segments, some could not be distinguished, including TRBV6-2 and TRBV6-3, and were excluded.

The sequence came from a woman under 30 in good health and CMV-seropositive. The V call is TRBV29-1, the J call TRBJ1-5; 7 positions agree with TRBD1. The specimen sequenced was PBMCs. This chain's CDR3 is CSVGRDSNQPQHF. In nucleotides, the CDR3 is TGCAGCGTTGGTAGGGACAGTAATCAGCCCCAGCATTTT.